Described below is a single T cell receptor (beta chain) sequence and its context. Antigen specificity is unknown. V lost 5 bases, J lost 0 bases, and 8 bases lay in between. CDR1 and CDR2 from the germline V gene are SGHDN and FVKESK. The CDR3 is 14 amino acids. The sample belongs to a study of human T cells and chemical hapten exposure. Whole-study results and caveats: The immune response of these alopecia patients might not match healthy individuals'.

As for time point: pre-sensitization, week 0. Treatment indicated: therapeutic diphenylcyclopropenone sensitization with weekly scalp DPC. Staff drew blood before applying each patch test. TCRdb re-called the RACE reads with MiXCR, one entry per CDR3 protein. The sample holds around 350,000 distinct CDR3 sequences, 5% to 6.5% seen once. This specimen consisted of whole blood, obtained in connection with sensitization to the hapten diphenylcyclopropenone (DPC). The rearrangement uses TRBV14 and TRBJ2-1, with D possibly matching TRBD2 (5 bases). The TCR comes from a woman aged 18-30 years with alopecia areata. Some clones in this sample may be carry-over from other donors' samples. The CDR3 loop reads CASSGSVSYNEQFF. CDR3 DNA sequence: TGTGCCAGCAGCGGTAGCGTCTCCTACAATGAGCAGTTCTTC.